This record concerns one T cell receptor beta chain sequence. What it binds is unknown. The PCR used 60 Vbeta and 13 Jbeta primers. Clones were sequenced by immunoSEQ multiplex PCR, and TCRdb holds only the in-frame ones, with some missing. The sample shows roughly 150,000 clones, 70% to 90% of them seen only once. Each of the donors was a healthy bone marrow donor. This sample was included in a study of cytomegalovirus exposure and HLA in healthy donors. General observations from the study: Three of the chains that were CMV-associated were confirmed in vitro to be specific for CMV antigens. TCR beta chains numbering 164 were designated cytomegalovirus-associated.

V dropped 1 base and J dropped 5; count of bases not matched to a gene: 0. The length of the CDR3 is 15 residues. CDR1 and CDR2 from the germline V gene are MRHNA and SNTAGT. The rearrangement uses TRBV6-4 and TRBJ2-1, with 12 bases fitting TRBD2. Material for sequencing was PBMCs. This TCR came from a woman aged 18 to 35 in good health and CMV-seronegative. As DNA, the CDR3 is TGTGCCAGCAGTGACTGGACTAGCGGGAACAATGAGCAGTTCTTC. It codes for CASSDWTSGNNEQFF.